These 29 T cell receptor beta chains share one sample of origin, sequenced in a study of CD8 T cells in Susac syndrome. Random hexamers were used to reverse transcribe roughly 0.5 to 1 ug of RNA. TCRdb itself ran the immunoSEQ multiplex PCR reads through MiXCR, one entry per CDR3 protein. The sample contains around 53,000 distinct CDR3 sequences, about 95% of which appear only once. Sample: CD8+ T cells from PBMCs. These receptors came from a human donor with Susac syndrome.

This CDR3 reads CASSWTGVKSPLHF. The CDR3 DNA is TGTGCCAGCAGCTGGACAGGGGTGAAGTCACCCCTCCACTTT. The rearrangement joins TRBV27 to TRBJ1-6, with 9 positions matching TRBD1. The germline V gene encodes CDR1 MNHEY and CDR2 SMNVEV (reference sequence). Trimming removed 6 bases from V and 10 bases from J; junction bases left unmatched: 7. The length of the CDR3 is 14 residues.

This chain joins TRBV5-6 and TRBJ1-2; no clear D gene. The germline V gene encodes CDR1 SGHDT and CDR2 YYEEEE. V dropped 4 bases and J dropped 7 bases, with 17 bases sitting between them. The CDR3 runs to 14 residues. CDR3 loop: CASSPDPVQGGYTF. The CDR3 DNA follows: TGTGCCAGCAGCCCGGATCCAGTCCAAGGTGGCTACACCTTC.

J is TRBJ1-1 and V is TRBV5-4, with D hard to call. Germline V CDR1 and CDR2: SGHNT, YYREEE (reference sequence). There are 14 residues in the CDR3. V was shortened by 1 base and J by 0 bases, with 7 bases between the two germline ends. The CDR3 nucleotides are TGTGCCAGCAGCTTGTTGCGGATGAACACTGAAGCTTTCTTT. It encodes CASSLLRMNTEAFF.

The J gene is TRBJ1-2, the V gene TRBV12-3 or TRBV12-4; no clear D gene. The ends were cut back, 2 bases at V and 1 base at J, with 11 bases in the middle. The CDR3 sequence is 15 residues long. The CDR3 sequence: CASSLFQTNNYGYTF. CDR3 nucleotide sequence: TGTGCCAGCAGTTTATTCCAGACCAATAACTATGGCTACACCTTC.

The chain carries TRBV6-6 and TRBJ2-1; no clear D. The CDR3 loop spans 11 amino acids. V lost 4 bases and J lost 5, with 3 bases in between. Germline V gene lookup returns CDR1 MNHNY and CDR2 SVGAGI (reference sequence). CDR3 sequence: CASSWNNEQFF. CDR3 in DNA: TGTGCCAGCAGTTGGAACAATGAGCAGTTCTTC.

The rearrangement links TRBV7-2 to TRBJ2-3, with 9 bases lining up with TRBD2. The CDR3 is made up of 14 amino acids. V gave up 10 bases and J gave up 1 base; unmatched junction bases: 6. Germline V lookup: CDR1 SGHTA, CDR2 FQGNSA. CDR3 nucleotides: TGTGCCACTAGTATAGCGGGGGGCACAGATACGCAGTATTTT. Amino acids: CATSIAGGTDTQYF.

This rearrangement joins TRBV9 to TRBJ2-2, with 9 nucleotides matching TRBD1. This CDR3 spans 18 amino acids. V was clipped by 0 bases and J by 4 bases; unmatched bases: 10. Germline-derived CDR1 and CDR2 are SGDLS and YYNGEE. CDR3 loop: CASSVERGQGHFTGELFF. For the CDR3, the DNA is TGTGCCAGCAGCGTAGAAAGGGGACAGGGACACTTCACCGGGGAGCTGTTTTTT.

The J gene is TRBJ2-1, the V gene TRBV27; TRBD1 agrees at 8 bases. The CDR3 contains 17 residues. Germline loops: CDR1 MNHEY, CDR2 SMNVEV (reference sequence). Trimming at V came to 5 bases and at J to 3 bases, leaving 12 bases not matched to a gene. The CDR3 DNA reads TGTGCCAGCAGTCCACTGGCGACAGGGGTGAGCTACAATGAGCAGTTCTTC. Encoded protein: CASSPLATGVSYNEQFF.

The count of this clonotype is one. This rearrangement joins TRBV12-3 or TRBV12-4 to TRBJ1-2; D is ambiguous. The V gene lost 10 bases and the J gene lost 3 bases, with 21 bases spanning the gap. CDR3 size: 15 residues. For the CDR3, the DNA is TGTGCCATCGAGACTCGGAGGCTCTCCCACTATGGCTACACCTTC. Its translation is CAIETRRLSHYGYTF.

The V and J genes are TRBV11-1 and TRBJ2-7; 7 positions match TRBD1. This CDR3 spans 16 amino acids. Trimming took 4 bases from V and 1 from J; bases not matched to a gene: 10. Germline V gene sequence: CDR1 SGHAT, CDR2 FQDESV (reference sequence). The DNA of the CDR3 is TGTGCCAGCAGCTCCGAACAGGGGCCTACTTCCTACGAGCAGTACTTC. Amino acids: CASSSEQGPTSYEQYF.

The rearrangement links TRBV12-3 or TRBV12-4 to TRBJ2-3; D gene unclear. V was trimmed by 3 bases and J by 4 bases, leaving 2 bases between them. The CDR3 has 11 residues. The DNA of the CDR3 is TGTGCCAGCAGTTTCGCAGATACGCAGTATTTT. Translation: CASSFADTQYF.

The CDR3 DNA follows: TGTGCCAGCAGCTTGGTGGGGGGCTACGAGCAGTACTTC. Its protein product is CASSLVGGYEQYF. The V gene is TRBV5-6, the J gene TRBJ2-7, with D perhaps matching TRBD2 (6 bases). Trimming stripped 0 bases from V and 3 bases from J, with 7 bases between. Germline V gene lookup returns CDR1 SGHDT and CDR2 YYEEEE. CDR3 length equals 13 residues.

The CDR3 coding sequence is TGTGCCAGCAGTTATAACAATGAGCAGTTCTTC. Translation: CASSYNNEQFF. The gene calls are TRBV6-2 or TRBV6-3 and TRBJ2-1; no clear D gene. Germline V gene lookup returns CDR1 MNHEY and CDR2 SVGEGT. This CDR3 region has 11 residues. Trimming left V 3 bases short and J 5 bases short, with 2 bases between.

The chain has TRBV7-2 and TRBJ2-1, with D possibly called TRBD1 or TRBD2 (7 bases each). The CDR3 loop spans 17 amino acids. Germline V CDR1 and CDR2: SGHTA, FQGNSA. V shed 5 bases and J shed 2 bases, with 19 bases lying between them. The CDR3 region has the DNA TGTGCCAGCAGCCTAATGGGAGGGGGCCTACCCTACAATGAGCAGTTCTTC. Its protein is CASSLMGGGLPYNEQFF.

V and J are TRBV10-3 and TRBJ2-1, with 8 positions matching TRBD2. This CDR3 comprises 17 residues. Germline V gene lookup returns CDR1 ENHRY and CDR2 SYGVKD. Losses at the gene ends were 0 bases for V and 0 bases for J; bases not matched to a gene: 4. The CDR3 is CAISESSSGDSYNEQFF. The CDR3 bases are TGTGCCATCAGTGAGTCGAGTAGCGGGGACTCCTACAATGAGCAGTTCTTC.

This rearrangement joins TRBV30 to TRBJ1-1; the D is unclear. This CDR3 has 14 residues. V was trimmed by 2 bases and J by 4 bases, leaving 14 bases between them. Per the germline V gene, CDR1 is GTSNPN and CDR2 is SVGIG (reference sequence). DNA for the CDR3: TGTGCCTGGAGTTACGGGATCTCGGCCACTGAAGCTTTCTTT. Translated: CAWSYGISATEAFF.

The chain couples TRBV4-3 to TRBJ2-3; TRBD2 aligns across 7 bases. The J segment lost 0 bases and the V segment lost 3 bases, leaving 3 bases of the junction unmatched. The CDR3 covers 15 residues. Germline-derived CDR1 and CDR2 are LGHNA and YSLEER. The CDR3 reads CASSHWRGSTDTQYF. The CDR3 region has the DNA TGCGCCAGCAGCCACTGGCGGGGGAGCACAGATACGCAGTATTTT.

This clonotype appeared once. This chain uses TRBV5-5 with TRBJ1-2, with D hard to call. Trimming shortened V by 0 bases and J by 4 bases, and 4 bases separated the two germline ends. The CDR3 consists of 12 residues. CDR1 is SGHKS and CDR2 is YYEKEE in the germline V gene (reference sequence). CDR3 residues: CASSLGFYGYTF. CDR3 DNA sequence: TGTGCCAGCAGCTTGGGATTCTATGGCTACACCTTC.

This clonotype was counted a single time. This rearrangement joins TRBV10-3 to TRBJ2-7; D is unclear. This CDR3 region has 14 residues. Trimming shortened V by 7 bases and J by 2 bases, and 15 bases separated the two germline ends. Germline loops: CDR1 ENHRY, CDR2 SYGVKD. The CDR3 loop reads CAIIDTASAYEQYF. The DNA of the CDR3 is TGTGCCATCATTGATACAGCTTCTGCCTACGAGCAGTACTTC.

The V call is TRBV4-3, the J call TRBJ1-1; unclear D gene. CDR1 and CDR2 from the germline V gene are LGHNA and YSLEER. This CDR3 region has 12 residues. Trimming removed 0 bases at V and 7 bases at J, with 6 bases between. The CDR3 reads CASSQDGREAFF. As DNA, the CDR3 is TGCGCCAGCAGCCAAGACGGCCGTGAAGCTTTCTTT.

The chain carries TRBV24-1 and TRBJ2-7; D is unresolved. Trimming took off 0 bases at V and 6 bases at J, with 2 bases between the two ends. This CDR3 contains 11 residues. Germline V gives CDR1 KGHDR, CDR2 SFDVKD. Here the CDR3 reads CATSDLREQYF. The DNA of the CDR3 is TGTGCCACCAGTGATTTGCGCGAGCAGTACTTC.

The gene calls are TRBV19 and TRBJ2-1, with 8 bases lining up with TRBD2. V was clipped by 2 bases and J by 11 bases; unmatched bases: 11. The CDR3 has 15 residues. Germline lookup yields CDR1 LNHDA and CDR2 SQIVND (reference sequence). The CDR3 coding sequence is TGTGCCAGTAGTATAAAGGGCGGGGGGCCCACACAGCAGTTCTTC. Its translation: CASSIKGGGPTQQFF.

CDR3 coding DNA: TGTGCCAGCAGTTTTCCGGGGGGGGACGATGAGCAGTTCTTC. Protein product: CASSFPGGDDEQFF. The chain is built from TRBV12-3 or TRBV12-4 and TRBJ2-1, with TRBD2 matching 8 bases. The CDR3 covers 14 residues. Germline trimming cut 3 bases from V and 8 bases from J; bases unmatched to any gene: 6.

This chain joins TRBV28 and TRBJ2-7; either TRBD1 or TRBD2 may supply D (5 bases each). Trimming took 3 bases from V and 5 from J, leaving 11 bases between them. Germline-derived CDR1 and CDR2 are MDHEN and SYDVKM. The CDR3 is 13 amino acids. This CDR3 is CASSLGTKDEQYF. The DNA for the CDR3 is TGTGCCAGCAGTTTGGGGACCAAGGACGAGCAGTACTTC.

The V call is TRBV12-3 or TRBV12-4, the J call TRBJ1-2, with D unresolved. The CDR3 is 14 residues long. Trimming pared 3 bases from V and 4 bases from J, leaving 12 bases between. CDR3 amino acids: CASSLATLVYGYTF. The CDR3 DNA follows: TGTGCCAGCAGTTTGGCGACTCTCGTCTATGGCTACACCTTC.

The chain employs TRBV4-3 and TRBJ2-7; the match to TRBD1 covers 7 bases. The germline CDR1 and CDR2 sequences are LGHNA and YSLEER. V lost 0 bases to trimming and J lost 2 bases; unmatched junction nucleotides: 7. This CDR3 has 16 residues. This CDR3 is CASSQDLKGAAYEQYF. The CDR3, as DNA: TGCGCCAGCAGCCAAGATCTTAAGGGGGCTGCCTACGAGCAGTACTTC.

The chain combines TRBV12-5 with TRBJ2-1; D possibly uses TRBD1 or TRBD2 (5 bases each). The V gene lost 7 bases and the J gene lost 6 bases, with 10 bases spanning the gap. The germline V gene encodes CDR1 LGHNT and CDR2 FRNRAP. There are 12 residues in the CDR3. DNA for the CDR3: TGTGCTAGTGCCCTCGGGACCAATGAGCAGTTCTTC. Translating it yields CASALGTNEQFF.

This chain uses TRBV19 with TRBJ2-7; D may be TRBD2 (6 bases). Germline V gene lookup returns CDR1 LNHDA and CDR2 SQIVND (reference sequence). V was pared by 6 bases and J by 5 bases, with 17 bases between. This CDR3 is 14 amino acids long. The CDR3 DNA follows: TGTGCCAGTAGCTGGACACGGGGAGGCAACGAGCAGTACTTC. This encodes CASSWTRGGNEQYF.

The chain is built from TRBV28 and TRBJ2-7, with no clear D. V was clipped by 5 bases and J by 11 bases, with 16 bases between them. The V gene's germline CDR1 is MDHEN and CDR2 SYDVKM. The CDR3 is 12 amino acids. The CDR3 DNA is TGTGCCAGCAGTGCATATCTCGAATTGGAGTACTTC. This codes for CASSAYLELEYF.